These 3 T cell receptor beta chains share one sample of origin, sequenced in a study of blood T cell repertoires in COVID-19. Here immunoSEQ multiplex PCR was the method, and the copy in TCRdb shows in-frame clones only, minus some. The sample records about 300,000 clones, about nine tenths being singletons. Sequenced input: PBMCs or T cells enriched from blood (not recorded which). These receptor sequences come from a man aged 30-40 years who had recovered from COVID-19.

V is TRBV16 and J is TRBJ2-6; D gene ambiguous. V lost 1 base and J lost 0, with 10 bases in between. CDR3 length: 17 residues. Germline CDR1 KGHSY, CDR2 FQNENV. CDR3 DNA: TGTGCCAGCAGCCAATATCAGACGGGCTCTGGGGCCAACGTCCTGACTTTC. This encodes CASSQYQTGSGANVLTF.

The gene calls are TRBV5-5 and TRBJ1-2; 11 bases match TRBD1. The V gene's germline CDR1 is SGHKS and CDR2 YYEKEE (reference sequence). The CDR3 contains 18 residues. J lost 4 bases, V lost 0 bases, and 11 bases had no gene match. The CDR3 DNA reads as TGTGCCAGCAGCTTGGACCAGAGGACAGGGGGCAATACCTATGGCTACACCTTC. It yields the protein CASSLDQRTGGNTYGYTF.

The rearrangement joins TRBV5-4 to TRBJ2-7; 7 nucleotides agree with TRBD1. V lost 4 bases, J lost 9 bases, and 13 bases stayed unmatched. The germline V gene encodes CDR1 SGHNT and CDR2 YYREEE (reference sequence). The CDR3 runs to 14 residues. CDR3 nucleotide sequence: TGTGCCAGCAGCCCGAATCCGGGACAGTCGACGCAGTACTTC. Its translation is CASSPNPGQSTQYF.